This T cell receptor beta chain was found in a study of blood T cell repertoires in COVID-19. About the research overall: The origin of the acute and convalescent COVID-19 samples was the United States, Italy and Spain. PBMCs, B-cell-depleted T cells, or T cells provided the cDNA or gDNA that made up the material.

Some clones are missing from TCRdb's copy, which holds only in-frame ones; the method was immunoSEQ multiplex PCR. The table includes about 160,000 clones, roughly 90% detected once. The trim removed 5 bases at V and 0 bases at J, leaving 4 bases unmatched. This CDR3 spans 15 amino acids. In germline, CDR1 is SGHTA, CDR2 FQGNSA. Those enrolled, adults aged roughly 18 to 100 years, came from under 25 US areas. Grouping used clinical history reported by participants in a survey and questionnaire. The receptor comes from a woman in her 50s who had recovered from COVID-19. The chain employs TRBV7-2 and TRBJ2-7; 10 bases are a match to TRBD2. The specimen was PBMCs or T cells enriched from blood (not recorded which). CDR3 DNA sequence: TGTGCCAGCAGCCTTAGCGGGGGGTACTCCTACGAGCAGTACTTC. This gives the protein CASSLSGGYSYEQYF.